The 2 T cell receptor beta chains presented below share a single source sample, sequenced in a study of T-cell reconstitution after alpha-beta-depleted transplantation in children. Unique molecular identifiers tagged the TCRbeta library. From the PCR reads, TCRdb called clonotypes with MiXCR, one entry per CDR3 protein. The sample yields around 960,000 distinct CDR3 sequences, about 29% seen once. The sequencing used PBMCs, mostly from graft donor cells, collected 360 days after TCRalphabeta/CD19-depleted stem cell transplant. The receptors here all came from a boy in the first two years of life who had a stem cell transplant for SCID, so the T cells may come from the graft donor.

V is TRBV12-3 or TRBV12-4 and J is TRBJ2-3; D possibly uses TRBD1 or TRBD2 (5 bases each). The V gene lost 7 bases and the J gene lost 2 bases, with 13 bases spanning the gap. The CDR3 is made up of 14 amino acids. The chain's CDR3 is CASNTEGSTDTQYF. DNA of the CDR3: TGTGCCAGCAACACAGAGGGGTCCACAGATACGCAGTATTTT.

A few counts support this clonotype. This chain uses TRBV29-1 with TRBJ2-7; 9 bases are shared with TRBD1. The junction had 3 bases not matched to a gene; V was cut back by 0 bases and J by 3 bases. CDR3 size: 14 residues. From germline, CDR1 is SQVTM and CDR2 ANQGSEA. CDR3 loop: CSVEDQDRGYEQYF. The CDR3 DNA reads TGCAGCGTTGAAGATCAGGACAGGGGCTACGAGCAGTACTTC.